This entry features one T cell receptor (beta chain) sequence. As yet, its antigen is unknown. The CDR3 is 16 amino acids. The germline V and J ends were trimmed by 0 bases and 0 bases, with 10 bases remaining between them. From germline, CDR1 is SGHVS and CDR2 FNYEAQ. The data were taken from a study of TIL therapy for anti-PD-1-resistant metastatic lung cancer. Findings and limits, study-wide: TIL cultures after expansion showed higher clonality and lower diversity than baseline tumor (median about 6% vs 30%).

Time point meaning: pre-treatment sample, taken before nivolumab and TIL therapy. Tumor tissue came from excised metastases, mostly pleural nodules or supraclavicular lymph nodes. The immunoSEQ assay was v3. The method was immunoSEQ multiplex PCR; TCRdb's version includes in-frame clones alone and lacks a portion of them. The sample lists approximately 92,000 clones; around 71% were seen once. The V call is TRBV7-6, the J call TRBJ2-3, with D unresolved. The input for sequencing was tumor tissue, taken at baseline. This TCR derives from a person aged 25 to 79 with non-small cell lung cancer. The CDR3 region is CASSLALGRSTDTQYF. CDR3 nucleotide sequence: TGTGCCAGCAGCTTAGCCCTAGGTCGTAGCACAGATACGCAGTATTTT.